The clone carrying this TCR beta chain was seen only once. Its target is unknown. The V gene end was trimmed by 8 bases and the J gene end by 4 bases; junction bases not matched to a gene: 6. The CDR3 spans 14 residues. CDR1 and CDR2 (germline): MNHEY, SMNVEV (reference sequence). Donors consisted of healthy bone marrow donors. This specimen belongs to a study of cytomegalovirus exposure and HLA in healthy donors. At the level of the study: Earlier, 100 million to 120 million unique TCR beta sequences were recovered from approximately 180 million T cells by an analysis. Broader study findings: Among CMV-associated TCR beta chains, most appeared HLA-restricted in a later analysis.

Researchers ran the PCR with 60 Vbeta and 13 Jbeta primers. Profiled with immunoSEQ multiplex PCR; TCRdb holds only in-frame clones, not every one. The profile shows roughly 230,000 clones, approximately 91% of them singletons. The sequenced material came from PBMCs. This receptor was obtained from a girl aged 2 to 9 in good health and CMV-seronegative. The chain uses TRBV27 and TRBJ2-3; 10 bases align to TRBD1. Written as DNA, the CDR3 is TGTGCCAGCCGCATGACAGGGGGCGCAGATACGCAGTATTTT. Encoded protein: CASRMTGGADTQYF.